These 18 T cell receptor beta chains originate from one sample sequenced in a study of PD-1 blockade in classical Hodgkin lymphoma. Assay used: immunoSEQ multiplex PCR; TCRdb lists only in-frame clones, some missing. Of 50,000 to 75,000 clones in the sample, around 89% were seen once. After autologous stem cell transplantation all patients relapsed, and prior brentuximab vedotin exposure differed between cohorts. The sample consisted of peripheral blood mononuclear cells (PBMCs), taken at baseline. All receptors derive from a human donor with classical Hodgkin lymphoma.

The chain combines TRBV6-5 with TRBJ1-1, with D possibly being TRBD1 (6 bases). CDR3 length: 14 residues. The germline V and J ends were trimmed by 8 bases and 5 bases, with 18 bases remaining between them. Germline CDR1 MNHEY, CDR2 SVGAGI. For the CDR3, the DNA is TGTGCCAGCCCCACAGGGTTTGCTTGGACTGAAGCTTTCTTT. Encoded protein: CASPTGFAWTEAFF.

This chain links TRBV6-1 with TRBJ2-7; D may be TRBD1 or TRBD2 (5 bases each). The CDR3 is 13 residues long. V was clipped by 8 bases and J by 2 bases, with 13 bases between them. Germline CDR1 and CDR2: MNHNS and SASEGT. In nucleotides, the CDR3 is TGTGCCAGCGCGGCAGGGAGAACCTACGAGCAGTACTTC. It is translated as CASAAGRTYEQYF.

This chain joins TRBV19 and TRBJ1-4; maybe TRBD1 (5 bases). Germline CDR1 and CDR2: LNHDA and SQIVND (reference sequence). Trimming pared 5 bases from V and 8 bases from J, leaving 18 bases between. The CDR3 runs 15 residues. CDR3 loop: CASSPSGSGEEKLFF. The DNA for the CDR3 is TGTGCCAGTAGTCCCTCAGGGTCGGGAGAGGAAAAACTGTTTTTT.

The table lists this clone with a count of one. The chain carries TRBV7-9 and TRBJ2-7; D is uncertain. CDR1 is SEHNR, CDR2 FQNEAQ, per germline (reference sequence). The CDR3 is 16 residues long. Trimming took 2 bases from V and 2 from J, leaving 16 bases between them. The CDR3 coding sequence is TGTGCCAGCAGCTTAACAGACGATTCCCACGCCTACGAGCAGTACTTC. This translates into CASSLTDDSHAYEQYF.

This clone occurred once. The genes are TRBV5-1 and TRBJ1-2; D might be TRBD1 (5 bases). CDR1 and CDR2 from the germline V gene are SGHRS and YFSETQ. V lost 6 bases and J lost 2, with 17 bases in between. The CDR3 has 15 residues. This CDR3 reads CASTADSGGNYGYTF. The DNA for the CDR3 is TGCGCCAGCACCGCCGACAGCGGGGGAAACTATGGCTACACCTTC.

Turning to this clone: One end of the junction varies from germline; a read error may be responsible. This chain links TRBV5-3 with TRBJ2-7; D not certain. TRBV5-3 is marked as an open reading frame, function uncertain. This CDR3 region has 14 residues. CDR3 sequence reads: CASSYDLKAYEQYF. In nucleotides, the CDR3 is TGTGCCAGCAGCTACGACTTAAAGGCCTACGAGCAGTACTTC.

This clone was observed a single time. The chain combines TRBV5-6 with TRBJ2-7; the D is unclear. The germline CDR1 and CDR2 sequences are SGHDT and YYEEEE. Deletions cut 4 bases from V and 1 base from J, with 6 bases between. This CDR3 has 12 residues. The CDR3, as DNA: TGTGCCAGCAGCCCGGGTTCCTACGAGCAGTACTTC. Residues: CASSPGSYEQYF.

The DNA for the CDR3 is TGTGCCAGCAGTTCCTCGGGGCGGACCCTCTACAATGAGCAGTTCTTC. This gives the protein CASSSSGRTLYNEQFF. The V call is TRBV6-5, the J call TRBJ2-1, with D perhaps TRBD1 or TRBD2 (5 bases each). The CDR3 contains 16 residues. Germline V gene lookup returns CDR1 MNHEY and CDR2 SVGAGI. V lost 4 bases and J 3 bases, leaving 16 bases between the germline ends.

The chain links TRBV2 to TRBJ1-1; possibly TRBD1 for D (5 bases). Germline values: CDR1 SNHLY, CDR2 FYNNEI. The CDR3 loop spans 14 amino acids. V was pared by 4 bases and J by 0 bases, with 9 bases between. The CDR3 loop reads CASSGGLMNTEAFF. CDR3 nucleotides: TGTGCCAGCAGTGGGGGGTTGATGAACACTGAAGCTTTCTTT.

The chain links TRBV27 to TRBJ2-5, with 7 bases identical to TRBD1. CDR3 length: 14 residues. CDR1 and CDR2 from the germline V gene are MNHEY and SMNVEV (reference sequence). J was trimmed by 4 bases and V by 4 bases; bases with no gene match: 6. CDR3 region: CASSSGTDLETQYF. The CDR3 DNA follows: TGTGCCAGCAGTTCGGGGACAGATTTAGAGACCCAGTACTTC.

This sequence joins TRBV25-1 and TRBJ2-3; 8 positions agree with TRBD2. Germline lookup yields CDR1 MGHDK and CDR2 SYGVNS. The CDR3 spans 15 residues. The trim removed 7 bases at V and 6 bases at J, leaving 12 bases unmatched. In DNA, the CDR3 is TGTGCCAGCACCCCCGCCCGGGGGGGCGGCGATACGCAGTATTTT. Translation: CASTPARGGGDTQYF.

This clone has a handful of counts. The J gene is TRBJ2-1, the V gene TRBV30, with 11 bases matching TRBD2. The CDR3 is 15 amino acids. Germline V gives CDR1 GTSNPN, CDR2 SVGIG (reference sequence). V gave up 0 bases and J gave up 9 bases; unmatched junction bases: 7. Written as DNA, the CDR3 is TGTGCCTGGAGTGTTTGGCTAGCGGGGGGTAGTGAGCAGTTCTTC. It is translated as CAWSVWLAGGSEQFF. Drawing the rest from reference TRBV30 and TRBJ2-1, the complete variable domain is SQTIHQWPATLVQPVGSPLSLECTVEGTSNPNLYWYRQAAGRGLQLLFYSVGIGQISSEVPQNLSASRPQDRQFILSSKKLLLSDSGFYLCAWSVWLAGGSEQFFGPGTRLTVL.

This clone was recorded only once. The genes are TRBV2 and TRBJ1-4; D is perhaps TRBD1 (5 bases). The CDR3 length is 14 residues. Per germline, CDR1 SNHLY and CDR2 FYNNEI. V shed 4 bases and J shed 7 bases, with 13 bases lying between them. The CDR3 spells CASSVGARGEKLFF. For the CDR3, the DNA is TGTGCCAGCAGTGTGGGAGCAAGGGGTGAAAAACTGTTTTTT. Drawing the rest from reference TRBV2 and TRBJ1-4, the complete variable domain is EPEVTQTPSHQVTQMGQEVILRCVPISNHLYFYWYRQILGQKVEFLVSFYNNEISEKSEIFDDQFSVERPDGSNFTLKIRSTKLEDSAMYFCASSVGARGEKLFFGSGTQLSVL.

The chain employs TRBV4-2 and TRBJ2-5; 11 positions match TRBD2. CDR1 LGHNA and CDR2 YNFKEQ come from the germline V gene. There are 16 residues in the CDR3. V lost 3 bases, J lost 5 bases, and 8 bases stayed unmatched. The CDR3 DNA is TGTGCCAGCAGCCATCCATTAGCGGGGGGGTTTGAGACCCAGTACTTC. It encodes CASSHPLAGGFETQYF.

The chain couples TRBV9 to TRBJ2-1; TRBD2 aligns across 8 bases. Germline assignment: CDR1 SGDLS and CDR2 YYNGEE. CDR3 size: 17 residues. V was pared by 0 bases and J by 8 bases, with 13 bases of the junction left unmatched. This CDR3 is CASSVGRVRGGRDEQFF. In DNA form, the CDR3 reads TGTGCCAGCAGCGTAGGTCGCGTTCGGGGGGGCCGCGATGAGCAGTTCTTC.

This clone was seen just once. The V call is TRBV5-4, the J call TRBJ2-7; weak D call: TRBD2 (5 bases). The V gene lost 2 bases and the J gene lost 6 bases, with 12 bases spanning the gap. This CDR3 comprises 13 residues. From germline, CDR1 is SGHNT and CDR2 YYREEE (reference sequence). The CDR3 here is CASSLTSGTEQYF. The CDR3 DNA reads TGTGCCAGCAGCTTAACGTCGGGAACCGAGCAGTACTTC.

This sequence joins TRBV30 and TRBJ1-3; maybe TRBD1 (6 bases). V gave up 1 base and J gave up 0 bases, with 13 bases separating them. This CDR3 region has 16 residues. CDR1 is GTSNPN and CDR2 is SVGIG in the germline V gene (reference sequence). The CDR3 DNA is TGTGCCTGGAGTGGGGGGACAACAAGCTCTGGAAACACCATATATTTT. Protein product: CAWSGGTTSSGNTIYF.

The rearrangement uses TRBV21-1 and TRBJ2-3; the listed D gene, TRBD1, was not tested against the DNA. TRBV21-1 is described as a pseudogene. The CDR3 totals 18 residues. CDR3 loop: CASSKADGRTGNTDTQYF. The CDR3 DNA reads TGTGCCAGCAGCAAAGCGGATGGGCGGACAGGGAACACAGATACGCAGTATTTT.